What follows is one T cell receptor beta chain and its context. Original handling: Cell counts per sample came from amplifying reference gene primers. Data came from immunoSEQ multiplex PCR; TCRdb stores just in-frame clones and leaves some out. V, J and clone size are those of that table, while D and trimming were read from the DNA. Here the sample spans about 160,000 clones, around 77% being singletons. This record comes from a study of blood T cell repertoires in COVID-19. Study background: Spain, Italy and the United States supplied samples that represented acute and convalescent COVID-19. The cDNA or gDNA used as material had been derived from T cells, B-cell-depleted T cells, or PBMCs.

CDR1 DFQATT and CDR2 SNEGSKA come from the germline V gene (reference sequence). J lost 3 bases, V lost 3 bases, and 11 bases had no gene match. This CDR3 is 16 amino acids long. This TCR came from a man between 65 and 85 years old with acute or convalescent COVID-19. This chain connects TRBV20-1 to TRBJ2-1; 7 nucleotides align to TRBD2. Sequencing was carried out using peripheral blood. CDR3 nucleotide sequence: TGCAGTGCTAGTCCCCTGATGGCGGGGGACTACAATGAGCAGTTCTTC. Amino acid sequence: CSASPLMAGDYNEQFF.